Below are 29 T cell receptor beta chains sequenced from a single sample in a study of cytomegalovirus exposure and HLA in healthy donors. The PCR had 60 Vbeta and 13 Jbeta primers. TCRdb keeps only in-frame clones here, not all; method: immunoSEQ multiplex PCR. There are more than 110,000 clones in the sample; roughly 77% occur only once, and under 2.5% lies in the top ten. Sequencing was carried out using PBMCs. These receptor sequences come from a young man in good health and CMV-seronegative.

The gene calls are TRBV4-1 and TRBJ1-1, with 8 bases lining up with TRBD1. The CDR3 is made up of 14 amino acids. V lost 4 bases to trimming and J lost 3 bases; unmatched junction nucleotides: 4. Germline CDR1 MGHRA, CDR2 YSYEKL. The CDR3 nucleotides read TGCGCCAGCAGCCCCGGGACAGGAGACACTGAAGCTTTCTTT. This encodes CASSPGTGDTEAFF.

The chain couples TRBV20-1 to TRBJ1-1; D is ambiguous. Germline V gives CDR1 DFQATT, CDR2 SNEGSKA (reference sequence). V shed 2 bases and J shed 8 bases, with 6 bases lying between them. The length of the CDR3 is 10 residues. In DNA form, the CDR3 reads TGCAGTGCTAGATCGAGAGAAGCTTTCTTT. Translation gives CSARSREAFF.

The chain combines TRBV6-5 with TRBJ2-7; tentative D call: TRBD2 (6 bases). CDR3 size: 11 residues. V was cut by 6 bases and J by 7 bases, with 10 bases left in between. CDR1 and CDR2 from the germline V gene are MNHEY and SVGAGI. CDR3 residues: CASSHGGEQYF. The CDR3 DNA sequence: TGTGCCAGCAGCCATGGGGGGGAGCAGTACTTC.

This sequence joins TRBV28 and TRBJ2-7; 8 positions agree with TRBD1. J gave up 7 bases and V 6 bases, and 11 bases lay outside the gene matches. The CDR3 is 14 amino acids. CDR1 MDHEN and CDR2 SYDVKM come from the germline V gene. CDR3 DNA sequence: TGTGCCAGCAGATCGCAGGGGGCCCCCAGGGAGCAGTACTTC. It codes for CASRSQGAPREQYF.

Only one count was recorded for this clone. The J gene is TRBJ2-3, the V gene TRBV6-4; TRBD1 aligns across 9 bases. The germline gives CDR1 MRHNA, CDR2 SNTAGT. There are 19 residues in the CDR3. The junction had 17 bases not matched to a gene; V was cut back by 0 bases and J by 7 bases. CDR3 coding DNA: TGTGCCAGCAGTGACTCAGGCTTGGGACAGGGTGTTCCGCCCAATACGCAGTATTTT. Its translation is CASSDSGLGQGVPPNTQYF.

This sequence joins TRBV19 and TRBJ2-7, with 10 positions matching TRBD1. Germline CDR1 reads LNHDA; CDR2 reads SQIVND (reference sequence). Trimming at V came to 3 bases and at J to 7 bases, leaving 9 bases not matched to a gene. The CDR3 extends over 15 amino acids. CDR3 sequence reads: CASSIPDGTGEEQYF. DNA for the CDR3: TGTGCCAGTAGTATCCCCGACGGGACAGGGGAGGAGCAGTACTTC.

This rearrangement joins TRBV5-4 to TRBJ1-1, with D possibly matching TRBD1 (6 bases). Trimming took 4 bases from V and 3 from J, leaving 16 bases between them. CDR3 size: 15 residues. Germline V gene sequence: CDR1 SGHNT, CDR2 YYREEE (reference sequence). The CDR3 region is CASSTEGGGHTEAFF. DNA of the CDR3: TGTGCCAGCAGCACCGAAGGGGGGGGGCACACTGAAGCTTTCTTT.

The J gene is TRBJ2-4, the V gene TRBV2, with TRBD1 matching over 7 bases. Trimming took 6 bases from V and 7 from J; bases not matched to a gene: 9. The CDR3 contains 14 residues. Looked up from germline, CDR1 is SNHLY and CDR2 is FYNNEI. Written as DNA, the CDR3 is TGTGCCAGCAGGCGACAGGGTCCGGAGAACATTCAGTACTTC. It encodes CASRRQGPENIQYF.

This clone has a single count. The chain combines TRBV27 with TRBJ1-5; 7 bases match TRBD1. The germline V gene encodes CDR1 MNHEY and CDR2 SMNVEV (reference sequence). There are 14 residues in the CDR3. The V segment lost 6 bases and the J segment 5 bases; nucleotides outside the gene matches: 7. CDR3: CASRNRGQDQPQHF. DNA for the CDR3: TGTGCCAGCAGAAACAGGGGCCAAGATCAGCCCCAGCATTTT.

The rearrangement links TRBV11-2 to TRBJ2-7, with 9 nucleotides matching TRBD1. In germline, CDR1 is SGHAT, CDR2 FQNNGV. CDR3 size: 17 residues. The junction had 8 bases not matched to a gene; V was cut back by 1 base and J by 1 base. The CDR3 here is CASSLVPTTGGSYEQYF. The CDR3 bases are TGTGCCAGCAGCTTAGTCCCAACGACAGGGGGATCCTACGAGCAGTACTTC.

This clone was seen a single time. The chain joins TRBV5-4 to TRBJ1-3; 10 positions agree with TRBD1. Germline V gene lookup returns CDR1 SGHNT and CDR2 YYREEE (reference sequence). CDR3 size: 14 residues. V trimming: 7 bases; J trimming: 2 bases; junction bases outside the gene matches: 3. As DNA, the CDR3 is TGTGCCAGCGAGACAGGGGGCGCTGGAAACACCATATATTTT. Translating gives CASETGGAGNTIYF.

The V call is TRBV7-7, the J call TRBJ2-7; 9 bases are a match to TRBD1. J gave up 6 bases and V 3 bases, and 15 bases lay outside the gene matches. Per the germline V gene, CDR1 is SSHAT and CDR2 is FNYEAQ (reference sequence). The length of the CDR3 is 17 residues. This chain's CDR3 is CASSLGQGTSRDGEQYF. DNA for the CDR3: TGTGCCAGCAGCTTGGGACAGGGAACGAGTAGGGACGGCGAGCAGTACTTC.

This clone was observed once. The gene calls are TRBV5-6 and TRBJ2-2; 7 nucleotides line up with TRBD1. Germline V lookup: CDR1 SGHDT, CDR2 YYEEEE. V shed 4 bases, J shed 7 bases, and the junction held 7 bases outside the gene matches. The CDR3 totals 14 residues. The CDR3 DNA reads as TGTGCCAGCAGCGTTACAGGGGAGAGCGGGGAGCTGTTTTTT. Translating it yields CASSVTGESGELFF.

The rearrangement joins TRBV6-5 to TRBJ1-6; D remains unclear. CDR3 length equals 13 residues. CDR1 is MNHEY, CDR2 SVGAGI, per germline. Trimming left V 2 bases short and J 6 bases short, with 5 bases between. The CDR3 DNA follows: TGTGCCAGCAGTTACGACTCTAATTCACCCCTCCACTTT. It is translated as CASSYDSNSPLHF.

The chain links TRBV6-6 to TRBJ1-5, with 7 bases matching TRBD1. The germline V gene encodes CDR1 MNHNY and CDR2 SVGAGI (reference sequence). Losses at the gene ends were 5 bases for V and 7 bases for J; bases not matched to a gene: 11. The CDR3 covers 15 residues. CDR3 region: CASSQRQGPYQPQHF. The CDR3 DNA reads as TGTGCCAGCAGTCAGCGACAGGGCCCCTACCAGCCCCAGCATTTT.

The chain uses TRBV19 and TRBJ2-7, with 7 bases matching TRBD1. The V gene end was trimmed by 7 bases and the J gene end by 6 bases; junction bases not matched to a gene: 9. The germline V gene encodes CDR1 LNHDA and CDR2 SQIVND (reference sequence). The CDR3 covers 13 residues. CDR3 sequence (DNA): TGTGCCAGTAAAGACAGGGTTAGGAGCGAGCAGTACTTC. It specifies CASKDRVRSEQYF. Together with reference TRBV19 and TRBJ2-7, the CDR3 gives the full variable domain: DGGITQSPKYLFRKEGQNVTLSCEQNLNHDAMYWYRQDPGQGLRLIYYSQIVNDFQKGDIAEGYSVSREKKESFPLTVTSAQKNPTAFYLCASKDRVRSEQYFGPGTRLTVT.

The V gene is TRBV5-1, the J gene TRBJ2-1, with 9 bases that match TRBD1. V was pared by 4 bases and J by 5 bases, with 10 bases of the junction left unmatched. This CDR3 comprises 16 residues. Germline V gives CDR1 SGHRS, CDR2 YFSETQ. The CDR3 DNA reads TGCGCCAGCAGCCTTAGACCGGGACAGGGTAACAATGAGCAGTTCTTC. Translating it yields CASSLRPGQGNNEQFF.

The V gene is TRBV30, the J gene TRBJ1-1; D may be TRBD1 (5 bases). Trimming took 0 bases from V and 5 from J, leaving 16 bases between them. CDR3 length: 15 residues. Looked up from germline, CDR1 is GTSNPN and CDR2 is SVGIG (reference sequence). CDR3 nucleotides: TGTGCCTGGAGTGTTCCGGCTCCGGGGGGGACTGAAGCTTTCTTT. This gives the protein CAWSVPAPGGTEAFF. Filled out from reference TRBV30 and TRBJ1-1, the complete variable domain reads SQTIHQWPATLVQPVGSPLSLECTVEGTSNPNLYWYRQAAGRGLQLLFYSVGIGQISSEVPQNLSASRPQDRQFILSSKKLLLSDSGFYLCAWSVPAPGGTEAFFGQGTRLTVV.

The V gene is TRBV18, the J gene TRBJ1-1; TRBD1 agrees at 7 bases. J was trimmed by 11 bases and V by 2 bases; bases with no gene match: 8. Germline V gene lookup returns CDR1 KGHSH and CDR2 LQKENI. The CDR3 length is 13 residues. In DNA form, the CDR3 reads TGTGCCAGCTCACCATCGGACAGGAGGGACGCTTTCTTT. Its translation: CASSPSDRRDAFF. The whole variable domain, filled in from reference TRBV18 and TRBJ1-1, reads NAGVMQNPRHLVRRRGQEARLRCSPMKGHSHVYWYRQLPEEGLKFMVYLQKENIIDESGMPKERFSAEFPKEGPSILRIQQVVRGDSAAYFCASSPSDRRDAFFGQGTRLTVV.

V usage is TRBV11-3 and J usage is TRBJ2-7; 7 bases are shared with TRBD1. Germline V gene lookup returns CDR1 SGHNT and CDR2 YENEEA. The CDR3 spans 13 residues. Losses at the gene ends were 5 bases for V and 6 bases for J; bases not matched to a gene: 7. CDR3 sequence reads: CASSPRQGLEQYF. The CDR3, as DNA: TGTGCCAGCAGCCCCCGACAGGGCCTCGAGCAGTACTTC. The full variable domain, with the rest looked up from reference TRBV11-3 and TRBJ2-7, is EAGVVQSPRYKIIEKKQPVAFWCNPISGHNTLYWYLQNLGQGPELLIRYENEEAVDDSQLPKDRFSAERLKGVDSTLKIQPAELGDSAVYLCASSPRQGLEQYFGPGTRLTVT.

CDR3 coding DNA: TGTGCCAGCAGCTTGGGGGGCCACAATGAGCAGTTCTTC. Protein sequence: CASSLGGHNEQFF. The V gene is TRBV5-6, the J gene TRBJ2-1; a weak D match, TRBD1 (5 bases). CDR3 size: 13 residues. V was clipped by 0 bases and J by 5 bases, with 6 bases between them. Germline CDR1 SGHDT, CDR2 YYEEEE.

CDR3 amino acids: CASSLPQGREAFF. CDR3 coding DNA: TGTGCCAGCTCCCTACCACAGGGGCGTGAAGCTTTCTTT. The chain recombines TRBV18 with TRBJ1-1; 7 bases match TRBD1. The V gene end was trimmed by 6 bases and the J gene end by 7 bases; junction bases not matched to a gene: 8. CDR3 length equals 13 residues. The germline V gene encodes CDR1 KGHSH and CDR2 LQKENI.

Comments on this clone: Its ends do not fully match the called genes, so a read error is possible. The chain carries TRBV28 and TRBJ1-6; no reliable D call. The germline V gene encodes CDR1 MDHEN and CDR2 SYDVKM. The CDR3 runs 14 residues. The CDR3 loop is CASSRRRDNSPLNF. The CDR3 DNA reads TGTGCCAGCAGCCGTCGCCGGGATAATTCACCCCTCAACTTT.

This clone was counted only a few times. V usage is TRBV2 and J usage is TRBJ1-1; tentative D call: TRBD1 (5 bases). This CDR3 spans 14 amino acids. With 6 bases removed from V and 1 base from J, the gap between germline ends came to 12 bases. Germline loops: CDR1 SNHLY, CDR2 FYNNEI. CDR3 DNA: TGTGCCAGCAGCATGTCGGGGGAGAACACTGAAGCTTTCTTT. Translated: CASSMSGENTEAFF.

The V and J genes are TRBV7-6 and TRBJ2-3; the D gene is possibly TRBD2 (5 bases). The V end was cut by 1 base, the J end by 1 base, with 15 bases between. The CDR3 has 17 amino acids. Germline assignment: CDR1 SGHVS and CDR2 FNYEAQ. CDR3 sequence (DNA): TGTGCCAGCAGCTTAGAGTGTCCTAGCACATGCACAGATACGCAGTATTTT. Translation gives CASSLECPSTCTDTQYF.

The gene calls are TRBV27 and TRBJ2-1; TRBD2 might be the D (5 bases). Germline V gene lookup returns CDR1 MNHEY and CDR2 SMNVEV (reference sequence). The CDR3 runs 15 residues. V lost 3 bases, J lost 6 bases, and 15 bases lay in between. The CDR3 here is CASSFLSVGGNEQFF. The DNA for the CDR3 is TGTGCCAGCAGTTTTTTGAGCGTTGGAGGCAATGAGCAGTTCTTC.

The chain is built from TRBV4-1 and TRBJ1-2; D not resolved. V was clipped by 4 bases and J by 2 bases, with 5 bases between them. In germline, CDR1 is MGHRA, CDR2 YSYEKL. CDR3 length: 12 residues. CDR3 loop: CASSRPNYGYTF. DNA for the CDR3: TGCGCCAGCAGCCGGCCCAACTATGGCTACACCTTC.

The chain is built from TRBV2 and TRBJ1-1, with TRBD1 identical over 9 bases. CDR3 length: 15 amino acids. The ends lost 7 bases at V and 4 bases at J; junction bases unmatched: 10. Germline V gives CDR1 SNHLY, CDR2 FYNNEI. The chain's CDR3 is CASNPGTGIFTEAFF. The CDR3 DNA reads TGTGCCAGCAATCCCGGGACAGGGATATTCACTGAAGCTTTCTTT.

The rearrangement joins TRBV25-1 to TRBJ2-4; D uncertain. Deletions cut 3 bases from V and 5 bases from J, with 8 bases between. CDR1 and CDR2 from the germline V gene are MGHDK and SYGVNS. The CDR3 consists of 13 residues. CDR3: CASSDVKQNIQYF. CDR3 nucleotide sequence: TGTGCCAGCAGTGATGTTAAGCAAAACATTCAGTACTTC.